These T cell receptor beta chains were read from a single sample in a study of Tregs in tolerant kidney transplant recipients. Clones were read by immunoSEQ multiplex PCR, and TCRdb kept only the in-frame ones, dropping some. The repertoire has some 56,000 clones, about 91% of them found once; the top ten carry roughly 15%. Sequencing used CD8+ T cells from blood (PBMCs), obtained 24 months after the transplant. The receptors shown here come from a human patient who received a combined kidney and bone marrow transplant. Some T cells may be the graft donor's. Both conserved end residues are part of each CDR3. The order of the fields is clone size, V gene, D gene, J gene, CDR3 DNA, CDR3 protein. The D gene is left open where the match is weak. Part of the rows lack a size; the others show once, few, many or a class for expanded clones.

once	TRBV11-3	-	TRBJ2-3	TGTGCCAGCAGCTTAGATGCGGGGCTCAACACAGATACGCAGTATTTT	CASSLDAGLNTDTQYF
-	TRBV6-6	-	TRBJ2-3	TGTGCCAGCAGTAATGGGGAGTTGACAGATACGCAGTATTTT	CASSNGELTDTQYF
-	TRBV27	TRBD1	TRBJ2-5	TGTGCCAGCAGTGCCGGGACAGGCGGGGTGACCCAGTACTTC	CASSAGTGGVTQYF
-	TRBV11-2	-	TRBJ2-3	TGTGCCAGCAGCTTTTCTGCGAAGAGCACAGATACGCAGTATTTT	CASSFSAKSTDTQYF
-	TRBV11-3	TRBD2	TRBJ2-1	TGTGCCAGCAGCTTAGAGGGGGGTCGTGGGAGGGTCGGGTACAATGAGCAGTTCTTC	CASSLEGGRGRVGYNEQFF
-	TRBV30	TRBD1	TRBJ1-6	TGTGCCTGGAGTCCGACCGGACAGGGGTATTCACCCCTCCACTTT	CAWSPTGQGYSPLHF
-	TRBV4-2	TRBD2	TRBJ2-3	TGTGCCAGTAGCGGGGGGGGCGTTAATACGCAGTATTTT	CASSGGGVNTQYF
-	TRBV6-1	TRBD2	TRBJ2-2	TGTGCCAGGAGGGGAGGGACCGGGGAGCTGTTTTTT	CARRGGTGELFF
-	TRBV25-1	-	TRBJ2-2	TGTGCCAGCAGTATACAGACAGGCAGTTTAACGAGGGAGCTGTTTTTT	CASSIQTGSLTRELFF
-	TRBV2	-	TRBJ1-2	TGTGCCAGCAGTGACTGGCCCGTTAACTATGGCTATACCTTC	CASSDWPVNYGYTF
-	TRBV7-9	-	TRBJ2-3	TGTGCCAGCAGCGAATTAGCGGCCTATAGCACAGATACGCAGTATTTT	CASSELAAYSTDTQYF
-	TRBV15	-	TRBJ2-2	TGTGCCACCAGCAGCTCCAGGGAAGTCGGGGAGCTGTTTTTT	CATSSSREVGELFF
-	TRBV7-8	TRBD1	TRBJ2-3	TGTGCCAGCAGCTGGGACAGTCAACACCAGCTCGATACAGATACGCAGTATTTT	CASSWDSQHQLDTDTQYF
-	TRBV4-3	-	TRBJ2-1	TGCGCCAGCAGCCAAGATTCCACTTACAATGAGCAGTTCTTC	CASSQDSTYNEQFF
-	TRBV7-9	-	TRBJ2-1	TGTGCCAGCAGCTATACGGGGGGCGTTAACAATGAGCAGTTCTTC	CASSYTGGVNNEQFF
-	TRBV28	TRBD1	TRBJ1-5	TGTGCCAGCAGTCTTACACCGGGACAGGGGGAACAGCCCCAGCATTTT	CASSLTPGQGEQPQHF
-	TRBV11-2	TRBD1	TRBJ2-7	TGTGCCAGCAGCTTTGACACAGGGGTCTACGAGCAGTACTTC	CASSFDTGVYEQYF
-	TRBV15	TRBD2	TRBJ2-7	TGTGCCACCAGCAGCAAGCGGGAGGTAGCCTACGAGCAGTACTTC	CATSSKREVAYEQYF
once	TRBV7-2	TRBD2	TRBJ2-1	TGTGCCAGCAGCTCCCGGACTAGCGGGAGGGCCAATGAGCAGTTCTTC	CASSSRTSGRANEQFF
-	TRBV4-3	-	TRBJ1-1	TGCGCCAGCAGCCAAGACTTTAACACCTTGAACACTGAAGCTTTCTTT	CASSQDFNTLNTEAFF
-	TRBV6-5	-	TRBJ2-3	TGTGCCAGCAGTTACTATGGGGCAGAGACAGATACGCAGTATTTT	CASSYYGAETDTQYF
-	TRBV9	TRBD2	TRBJ2-1	TGTGCCAGCAGCGGTAGCGGGAGGGCCAATGAGCAGTTCTTC	CASSGSGRANEQFF